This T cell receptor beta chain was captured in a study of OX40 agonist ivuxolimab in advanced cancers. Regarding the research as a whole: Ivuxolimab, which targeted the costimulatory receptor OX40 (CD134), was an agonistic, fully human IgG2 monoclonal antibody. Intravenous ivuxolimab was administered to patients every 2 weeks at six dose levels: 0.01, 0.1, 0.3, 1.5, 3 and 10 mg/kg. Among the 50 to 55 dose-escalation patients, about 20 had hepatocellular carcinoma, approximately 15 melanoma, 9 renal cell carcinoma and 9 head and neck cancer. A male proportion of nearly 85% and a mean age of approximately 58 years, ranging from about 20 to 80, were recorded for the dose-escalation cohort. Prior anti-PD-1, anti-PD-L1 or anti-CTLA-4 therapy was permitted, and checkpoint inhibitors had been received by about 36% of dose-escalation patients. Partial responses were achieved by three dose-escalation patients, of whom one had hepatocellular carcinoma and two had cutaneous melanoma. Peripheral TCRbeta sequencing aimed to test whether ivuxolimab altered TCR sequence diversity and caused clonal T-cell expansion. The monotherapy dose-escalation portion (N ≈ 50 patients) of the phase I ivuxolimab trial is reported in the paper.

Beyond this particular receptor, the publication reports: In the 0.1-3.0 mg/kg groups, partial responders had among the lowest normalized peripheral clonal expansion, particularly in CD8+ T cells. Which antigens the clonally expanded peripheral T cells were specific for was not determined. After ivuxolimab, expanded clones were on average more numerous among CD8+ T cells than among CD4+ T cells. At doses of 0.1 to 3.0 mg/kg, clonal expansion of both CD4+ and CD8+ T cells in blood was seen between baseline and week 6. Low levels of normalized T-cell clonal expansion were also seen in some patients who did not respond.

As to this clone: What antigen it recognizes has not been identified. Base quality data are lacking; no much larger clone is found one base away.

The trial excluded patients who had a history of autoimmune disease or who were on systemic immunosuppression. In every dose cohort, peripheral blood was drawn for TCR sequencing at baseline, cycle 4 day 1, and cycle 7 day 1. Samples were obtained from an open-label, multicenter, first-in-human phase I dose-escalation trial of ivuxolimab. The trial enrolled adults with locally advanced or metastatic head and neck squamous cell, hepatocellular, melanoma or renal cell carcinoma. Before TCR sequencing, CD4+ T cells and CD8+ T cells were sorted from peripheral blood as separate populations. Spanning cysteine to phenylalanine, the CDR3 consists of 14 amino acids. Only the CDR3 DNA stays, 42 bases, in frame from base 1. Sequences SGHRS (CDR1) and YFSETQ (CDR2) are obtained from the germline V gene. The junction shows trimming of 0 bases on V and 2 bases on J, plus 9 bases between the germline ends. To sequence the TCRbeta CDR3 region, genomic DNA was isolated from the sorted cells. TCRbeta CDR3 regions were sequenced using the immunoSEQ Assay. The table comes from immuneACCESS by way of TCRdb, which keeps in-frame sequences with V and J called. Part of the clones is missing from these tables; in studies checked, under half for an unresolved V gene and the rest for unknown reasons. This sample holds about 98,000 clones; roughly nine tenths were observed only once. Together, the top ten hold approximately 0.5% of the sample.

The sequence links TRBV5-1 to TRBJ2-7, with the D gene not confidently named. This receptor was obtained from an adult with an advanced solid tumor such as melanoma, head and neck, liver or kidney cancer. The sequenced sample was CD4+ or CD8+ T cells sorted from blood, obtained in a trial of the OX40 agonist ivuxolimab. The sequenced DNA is TGCGCCAGCAGCTTGGGGACGGACGCCTACGAGCAGTACTTC. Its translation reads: CASSLGTDAYEQYF.